The clone carrying this T cell receptor (beta chain) came up once. V lost 1 base and J 9 bases, leaving 7 bases between the germline ends. CDR3 length: 12 residues. In germline, CDR1 is SGHAT, CDR2 FQNNGV. The sample originates from a study of cytomegalovirus exposure and HLA in healthy donors. Sequencing was performed with immunoSEQ multiplex PCR; in TCRdb, only in-frame clones are kept and a portion is missing. The sample records fewer than 200,000 clones, about 89% being singletons. The chain uses TRBV11-2 and TRBJ2-1, with D tentatively TRBD1 (6 bases). Sequencing was done on a sample of PBMCs. This receptor was identified in a young man in good health and CMV-seropositive. CDR3 protein: CASSLGGGEQFF. The CDR3 bases are TGTGCCAGCAGCTTAGGAGGGGGTGAGCAGTTCTTC.